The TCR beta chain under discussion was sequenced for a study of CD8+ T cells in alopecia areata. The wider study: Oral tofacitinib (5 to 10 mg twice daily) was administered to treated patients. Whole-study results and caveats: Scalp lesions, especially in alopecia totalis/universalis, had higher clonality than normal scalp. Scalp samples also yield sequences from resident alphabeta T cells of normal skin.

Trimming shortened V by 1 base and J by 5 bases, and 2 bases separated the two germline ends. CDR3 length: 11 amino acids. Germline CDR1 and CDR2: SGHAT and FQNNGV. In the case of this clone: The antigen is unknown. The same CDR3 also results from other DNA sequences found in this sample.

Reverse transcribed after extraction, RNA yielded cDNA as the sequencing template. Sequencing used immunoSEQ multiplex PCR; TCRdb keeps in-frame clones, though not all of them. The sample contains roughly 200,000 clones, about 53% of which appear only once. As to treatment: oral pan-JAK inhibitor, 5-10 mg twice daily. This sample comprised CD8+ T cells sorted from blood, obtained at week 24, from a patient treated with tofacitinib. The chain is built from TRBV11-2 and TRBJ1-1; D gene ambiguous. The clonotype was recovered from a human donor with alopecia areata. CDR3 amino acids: CASSLGTEAFF. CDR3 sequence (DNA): TGTGCCAGCAGCTTAGGAACTGAAGCTTTCTTT.